Described below is a single TCR beta chain sequence and its context. Clones were read by immunoSEQ multiplex PCR, and TCRdb kept only the in-frame ones, dropping some. Of about 14,000 clones listed, around 89% are singletons. The data belong to a study of monozygotic twins with cystic fibrosis. The CDR3 spans 14 residues. V lost 9 bases, J lost 3 bases, and 15 bases lay in between. Germline values: CDR1 MNHEY, CDR2 SMNVEV (reference sequence). The source is a boy under 18 with cystic fibrosis. The chain combines TRBV27 with TRBJ2-1, with D possibly matching TRBD1 (5 bases). The sample was blood. CDR3 nucleotide sequence: TGTGCCAGAAGGGGATGGCCTCACTACAATGAGCAGTTCTTC. Amino acid sequence: CARRGWPHYNEQFF.